This TCR beta chain was sequenced during a study of monozygotic twins with inflammatory bowel disease (dated by TCRdb to the late 2010s). In the study overall: In total, approximately 28 monozygotic twin pairs made up the full study: 19 Danish pairs, all IBD-discordant, plus nine German pairs, of which four were IBD-concordant and five were IBD-discordant. Each individual had, on average, about 151 000 unique TCRalpha sequences and 181 000 unique TCRbeta sequences available for analysis. Within discordant pairs, disease-associated traits were sought mainly by comparing IBD patients with their genetically identical healthy co-twins. The investigation overall reported the following: No single strong signal or clonotype linked to IBD turned up in the results, so the idea that one exists was not supported. Distinction between different T cell subtypes could not be achieved in the analysis. Background noise and inter-individual variability may have been introduced into the repertoires by the differing immunosuppressive treatments among patients. No difference in repertoire similarity was observed between concordant and discordant twins, possibly owing to limited statistical power. IBD patients had lower TCRbeta repertoire diversity, measured by the inverse Simpson index, than their healthy co-twins. Compared with healthy twins, IBD patients had fewer clonotypes in common with other individuals, a difference most pronounced in patients showing signs of disease activity.

Library preparation employed 5' RACE. Each TCR library was prepared from 3,000 to 4,500 ng of total RNA. For each sample, cDNA was synthesized in eight separate reactions using SMARTScribe reverse transcriptase. Unique molecular identifiers containing a 6-nucleotide sample barcode were introduced through template switching during cDNA synthesis. Two nested PCRs of roughly 16 and 10 cycles amplified the TCRalpha and TCRbeta cDNA, and bead purification followed each PCR. Before amplification, the cDNA was treated with uracil DNA-glycosylase and purified using the QIAquick PCR purification kit. In the second PCR, Illumina TruSeq-compatible adapters and sample-specific barcodes were added. Library quality and concentration were checked on TapeStation and Qubit, and libraries were pooled at around 4.9 ng each. Sequencing of pooled libraries was carried out on an Illumina HiSeq2500 single-index Rapid Run using 2 x 100 bp reads and custom sequencing primers. The source study handled its data this way. PCR and sequencing errors were corrected by UMI-based consensus assembly using MiGEC version 1.2.6. V(D)J alignment, clonotype assembly and CDR3 extraction were performed with MiXCR version 2.1.1. To normalise gene usage, clonotype sharing and MAIT/NKT TCR abundance, the top 1000, 10 000 and 20 000 clonotypes in each sample were analysed. After downsampling to 27 000 UMIs, diversity was calculated as the inverse Simpson index using the vegan R package. Paired Mann-Whitney U tests were applied to discordant twin pairs, with Benjamini-Hochberg correction for multiple testing. With the reads reprocessed by TCRdb, a single entry stands for each CDR3 protein sequence and no DNA is reported. The V and J calls were determined by TCRdb, not by the authors. This sample's records show about 380,000 distinct CDR3 sequences. The biggest ten clones account for approximately 2.8% of the sample.

Reading the germline V gene gives CDR1 SGHAT and CDR2 FQNNGV. The CDR3 numbers 15 residues from cysteine through phenylalanine. No DNA was logged. An approximately 2.5 ml peripheral blood sample was drawn into PAXgene tubes per donor and stored at -80°C. Total RNA was isolated from whole blood with the PAXgene blood miRNA kit on an automated QIAcube, without T cell sorting. Deep TCRalpha and TCRbeta repertoire profiling with unique molecular barcoding was performed on peripheral blood of monozygotic twin pairs concordant or discordant for inflammatory bowel disease. Smoking habits were recorded for all twin pairs, and individuals were classified as current, former or never smokers. A remark on this clonotype: Its target antigen remains unknown.

The TCR was taken from a human donor with ulcerative colitis or Crohn's disease, or a healthy co-twin of an affected twin (not recorded which). The chain links TRBV11-2 with TRBJ2-3. Sequenced input: blood. The CDR3 reads as follows: CASSLEYGVGDTQYF.